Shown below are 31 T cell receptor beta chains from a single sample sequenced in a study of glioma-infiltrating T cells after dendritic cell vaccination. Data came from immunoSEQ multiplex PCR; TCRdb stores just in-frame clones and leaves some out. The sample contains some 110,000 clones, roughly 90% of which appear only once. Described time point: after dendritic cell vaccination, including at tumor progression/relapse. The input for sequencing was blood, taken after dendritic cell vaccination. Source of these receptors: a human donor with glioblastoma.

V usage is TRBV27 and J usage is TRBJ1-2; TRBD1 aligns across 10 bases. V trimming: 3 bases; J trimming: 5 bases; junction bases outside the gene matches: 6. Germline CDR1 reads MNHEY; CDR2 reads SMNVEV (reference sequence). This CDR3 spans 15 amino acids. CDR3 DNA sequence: TGTGCCAGCAGTTTCGCTCCGGGACAGGGGTATGGCTACACCTTC. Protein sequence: CASSFAPGQGYGYTF.

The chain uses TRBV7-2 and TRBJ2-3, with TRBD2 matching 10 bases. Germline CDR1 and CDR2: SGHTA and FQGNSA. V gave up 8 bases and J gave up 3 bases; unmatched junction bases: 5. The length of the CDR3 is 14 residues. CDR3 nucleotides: TGTGCCAGCGGACTTAGCGGGGGGACAGATACGCAGTATTTT. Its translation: CASGLSGGTDTQYF.

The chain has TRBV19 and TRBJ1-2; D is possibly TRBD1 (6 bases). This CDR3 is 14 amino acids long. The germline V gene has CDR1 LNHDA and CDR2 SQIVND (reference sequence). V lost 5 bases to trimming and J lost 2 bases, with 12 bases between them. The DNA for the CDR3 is TGTGCCAGTAGTCCTCGGACAGCAAACTATGGCTACACCTTC. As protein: CASSPRTANYGYTF.

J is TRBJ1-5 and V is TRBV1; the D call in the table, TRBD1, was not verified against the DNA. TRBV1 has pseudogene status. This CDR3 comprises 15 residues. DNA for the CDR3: TGCACCAGCAGCCAAGAGGGACAGAAAAATCAGCCCCAGCATTTT. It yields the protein CTSSQEGQKNQPQHF.

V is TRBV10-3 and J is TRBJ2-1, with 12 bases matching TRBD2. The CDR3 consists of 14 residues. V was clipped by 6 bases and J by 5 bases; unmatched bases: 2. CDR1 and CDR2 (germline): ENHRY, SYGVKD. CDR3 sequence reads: CAIRRTSGDNEQFF. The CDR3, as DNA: TGTGCCATCAGGAGGACTAGCGGGGACAATGAGCAGTTCTTC.

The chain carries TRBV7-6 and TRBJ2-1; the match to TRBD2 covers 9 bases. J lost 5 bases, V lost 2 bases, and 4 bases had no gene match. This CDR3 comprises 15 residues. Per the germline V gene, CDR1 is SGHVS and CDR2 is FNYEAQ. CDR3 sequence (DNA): TGTGCCAGCAGCTTAATAGCGGGAGCGAACAATGAGCAGTTCTTC. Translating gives CASSLIAGANNEQFF.

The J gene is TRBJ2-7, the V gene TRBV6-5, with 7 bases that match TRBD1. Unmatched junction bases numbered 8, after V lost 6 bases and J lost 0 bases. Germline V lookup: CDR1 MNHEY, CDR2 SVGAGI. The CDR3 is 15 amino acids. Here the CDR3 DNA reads TGTGCCAGCAGAAAACAGGGGCTCGACTCCTACGAGCAGTACTTC. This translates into CASRKQGLDSYEQYF.

The CDR3 nucleotides read TGTGCCTGGAACCCCGAACGACACATATCCTACGAGCAGTACTTC. It yields the protein CAWNPERHISYEQYF. The genes are TRBV30 and TRBJ2-7; D call uncertain. CDR3 length: 15 amino acids. CDR1 is GTSNPN and CDR2 is SVGIG in the germline V gene (reference sequence). V dropped 4 bases and J dropped 1 base, with 17 bases sitting between them.

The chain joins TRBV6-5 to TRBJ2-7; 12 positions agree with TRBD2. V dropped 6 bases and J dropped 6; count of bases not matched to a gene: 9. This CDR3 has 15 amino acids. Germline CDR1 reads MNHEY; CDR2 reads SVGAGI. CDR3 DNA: TGTGCCAGCAGCCCCACTAGCGGGGGGAGAGTCGAGCAGTACTTC. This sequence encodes CASSPTSGGRVEQYF.

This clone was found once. Written as DNA, the CDR3 is TGTGCCAGCAGCCCTGTATATATGAACACTGAAGCTTTCTTT. Translated, it gives CASSPVYMNTEAFF. The chain carries TRBV7-2 and TRBJ1-1; D remains unclear. CDR3 length equals 14 residues. Per germline, CDR1 SGHTA and CDR2 FQGNSA. Trimming stripped 5 bases from V and 0 bases from J, with 10 bases between.

The CDR3 reads CASSRGGEDTQYF. Written as DNA, the CDR3 is TGTGCCAGCAGCCGGGGAGGGGAAGATACGCAGTATTTT. The rearrangement joins TRBV4-2 to TRBJ2-3, with TRBD2 matching over 7 bases. The junction had 3 bases not matched to a gene; V was cut back by 4 bases and J by 5 bases. CDR1 and CDR2 from the germline V gene are LGHNA and YNFKEQ. The CDR3 consists of 13 residues.

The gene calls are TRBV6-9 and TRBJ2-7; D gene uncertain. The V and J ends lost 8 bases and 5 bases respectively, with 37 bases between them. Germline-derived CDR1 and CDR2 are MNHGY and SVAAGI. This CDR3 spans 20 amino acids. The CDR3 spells CASQQSYYGSYEQYFDEQYF. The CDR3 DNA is TGTGCCAGCCAACAGTCCTATTACGGTTCCTACGAGCAGTACTTTGACGAGCAGTACTTC.

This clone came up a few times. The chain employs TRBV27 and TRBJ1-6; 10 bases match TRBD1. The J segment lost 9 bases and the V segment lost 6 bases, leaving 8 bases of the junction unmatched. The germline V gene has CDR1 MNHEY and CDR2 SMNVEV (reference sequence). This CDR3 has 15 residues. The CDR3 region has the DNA TGTGCCAGCAGCCGAGGGGACAGGGGCTTTTCACCCCTCCACTTT. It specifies CASSRGDRGFSPLHF.

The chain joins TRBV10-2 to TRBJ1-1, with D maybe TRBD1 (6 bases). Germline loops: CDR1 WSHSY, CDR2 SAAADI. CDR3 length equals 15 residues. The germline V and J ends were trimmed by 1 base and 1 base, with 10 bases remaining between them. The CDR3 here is CASSEFQGWNTEAFF. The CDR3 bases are TGCGCCAGCAGTGAGTTTCAGGGGTGGAACACTGAAGCTTTCTTT.

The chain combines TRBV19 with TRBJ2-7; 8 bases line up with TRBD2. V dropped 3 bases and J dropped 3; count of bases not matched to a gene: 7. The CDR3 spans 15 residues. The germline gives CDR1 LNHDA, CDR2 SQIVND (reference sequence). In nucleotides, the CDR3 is TGTGCCAGTAGTATCGGGAGGGAATCCGACTACGAGCAGTACTTC. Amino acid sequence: CASSIGRESDYEQYF.

The CDR3 nucleotides are TGTGCCTGGAGTGGGGCCCCCGTGGAGACCCAGTACTTC. Translated: CAWSGAPVETQYF. This chain connects TRBV30 to TRBJ2-5; D remains unclear. Trimming took off 1 base at V and 5 bases at J, with 11 bases between the two ends. CDR3 length equals 13 residues. Germline-derived CDR1 and CDR2 are GTSNPN and SVGIG (reference sequence).

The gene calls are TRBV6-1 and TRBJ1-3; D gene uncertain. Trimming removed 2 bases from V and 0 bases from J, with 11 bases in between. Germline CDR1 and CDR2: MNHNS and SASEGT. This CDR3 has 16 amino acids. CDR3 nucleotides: TGTGCCAGCAGTGAAATTGGAACAGCCTCTGGAAACACCATATATTTT. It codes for CASSEIGTASGNTIYF.

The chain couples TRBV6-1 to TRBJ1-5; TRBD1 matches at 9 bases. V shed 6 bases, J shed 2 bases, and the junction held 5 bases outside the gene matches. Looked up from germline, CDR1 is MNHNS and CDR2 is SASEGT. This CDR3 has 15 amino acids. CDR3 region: CASRGTGRGNQPQHF. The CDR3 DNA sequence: TGTGCCAGCAGGGGGACAGGGAGAGGCAATCAGCCCCAGCATTTT.

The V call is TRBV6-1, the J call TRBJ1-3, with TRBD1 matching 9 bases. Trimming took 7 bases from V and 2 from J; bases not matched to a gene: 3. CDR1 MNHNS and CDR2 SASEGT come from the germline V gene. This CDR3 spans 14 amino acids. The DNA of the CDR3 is TGTGCCAGCATGACAGGGGGGGCTGGAAACACCATATATTTT. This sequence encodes CASMTGGAGNTIYF.

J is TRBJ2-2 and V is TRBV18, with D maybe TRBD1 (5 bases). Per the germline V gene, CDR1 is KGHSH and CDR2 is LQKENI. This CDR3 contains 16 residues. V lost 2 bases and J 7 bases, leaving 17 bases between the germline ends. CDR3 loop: CASSPGSDSLRGELFF. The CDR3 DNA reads TGTGCCAGCTCACCAGGATCCGACAGCCTTCGCGGGGAGCTGTTTTTT. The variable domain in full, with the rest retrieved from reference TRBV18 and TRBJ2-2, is NAGVMQNPRHLVRRRGQEARLRCSPMKGHSHVYWYRQLPEEGLKFMVYLQKENIIDESGMPKERFSAEFPKEGPSILRIQQVVRGDSAAYFCASSPGSDSLRGELFFGEGSRLTVL.

Written as DNA, the CDR3 is TGTGCCTATGCTCCTCCCTTGGCGGGAGAGCCCTACGAGCAGTACTTC. This translates into CAYAPPLAGEPYEQYF. V gene TRBV30 combines with J gene TRBJ2-7, with 7 bases identical to TRBD2. CDR1 is GTSNPN and CDR2 is SVGIG in the germline V gene (reference sequence). Losses at the gene ends were 7 bases for V and 2 bases for J; bases not matched to a gene: 17. The CDR3 is 16 amino acids.

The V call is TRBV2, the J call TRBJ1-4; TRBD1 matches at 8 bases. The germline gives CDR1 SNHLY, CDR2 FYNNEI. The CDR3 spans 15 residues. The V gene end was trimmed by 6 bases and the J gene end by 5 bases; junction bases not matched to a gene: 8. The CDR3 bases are TGTGCCAGCAGGCCGACGGGACAGGTGAATGAAAAACTGTTTTTT. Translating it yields CASRPTGQVNEKLFF.

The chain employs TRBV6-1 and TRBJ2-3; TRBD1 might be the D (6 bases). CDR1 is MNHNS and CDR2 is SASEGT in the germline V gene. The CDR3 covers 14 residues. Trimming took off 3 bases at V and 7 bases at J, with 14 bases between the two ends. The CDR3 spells CASSDRTASYTQYF. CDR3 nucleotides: TGTGCCAGCAGTGACAGGACAGCCAGTTATACGCAGTATTTT.

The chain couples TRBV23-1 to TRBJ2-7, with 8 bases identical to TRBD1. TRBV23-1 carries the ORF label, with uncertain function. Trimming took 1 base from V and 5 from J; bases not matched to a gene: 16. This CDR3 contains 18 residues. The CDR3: CASSQWPDKQGVRNEQYF. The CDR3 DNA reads TGCGCCAGCAGTCAATGGCCAGACAAACAGGGGGTGAGGAACGAGCAGTACTTC.

The CDR3 here is CASSQVGMDYGYTF. The DNA of the CDR3 is TGTGCCAGCAGCCAAGTCGGGATGGACTATGGCTACACCTTC. The chain recombines TRBV14 with TRBJ1-2, with D unresolved. CDR1 and CDR2 from the germline V gene are SGHDN and FVKESK. The V end lost 1 base, the J end lost 3 bases, and 9 bases lay between the germline ends. The CDR3 spans 14 residues.

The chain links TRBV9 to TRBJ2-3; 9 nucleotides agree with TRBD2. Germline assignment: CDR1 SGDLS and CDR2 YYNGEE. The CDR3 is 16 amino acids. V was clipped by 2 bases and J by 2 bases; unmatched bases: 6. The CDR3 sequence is CASSVGAGGLTDTQYF. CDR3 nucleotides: TGTGCCAGCAGCGTGGGGGCGGGGGGGCTCACAGATACGCAGTATTTT.

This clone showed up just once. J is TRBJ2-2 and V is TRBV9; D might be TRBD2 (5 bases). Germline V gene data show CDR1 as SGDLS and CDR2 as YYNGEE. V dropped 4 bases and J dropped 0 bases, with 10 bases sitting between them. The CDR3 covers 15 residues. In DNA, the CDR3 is TGTGCCAGCAGCCGAGGGAGAACGAACACCGGGGAGCTGTTTTTT. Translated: CASSRGRTNTGELFF.

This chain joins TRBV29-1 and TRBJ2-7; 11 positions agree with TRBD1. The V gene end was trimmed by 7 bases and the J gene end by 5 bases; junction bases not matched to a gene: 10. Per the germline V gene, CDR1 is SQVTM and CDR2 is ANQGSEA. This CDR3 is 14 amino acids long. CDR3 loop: CSAAGTGGVNEQYF. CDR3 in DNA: TGCAGCGCAGCCGGGACAGGGGGTGTCAACGAGCAGTACTTC.

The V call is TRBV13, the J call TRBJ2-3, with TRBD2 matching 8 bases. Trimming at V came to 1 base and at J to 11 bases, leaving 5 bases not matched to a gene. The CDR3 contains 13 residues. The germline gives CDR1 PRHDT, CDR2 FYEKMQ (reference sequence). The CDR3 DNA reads TGTGCCAGCAGCTTAGACCGCGGGGGGAAGCAGTATTTT. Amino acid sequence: CASSLDRGGKQYF. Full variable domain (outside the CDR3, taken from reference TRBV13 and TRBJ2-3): AAGVIQSPRHLIKEKRETATLKCYPIPRHDTVYWYQQGPGQDPQFLISFYEKMQSDKGSIPDRFSAQQFSDYHSELNMSSLELGDSALYFCASSLDRGGKQYFGPGTRLTVL.

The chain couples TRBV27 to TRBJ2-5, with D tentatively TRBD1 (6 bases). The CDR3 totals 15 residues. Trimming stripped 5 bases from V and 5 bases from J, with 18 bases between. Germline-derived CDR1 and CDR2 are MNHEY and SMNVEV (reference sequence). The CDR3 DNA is TGTGCCAGCAGTCCGCACCAAACAGGGTTGGAGACCCAGTACTTC. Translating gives CASSPHQTGLETQYF.

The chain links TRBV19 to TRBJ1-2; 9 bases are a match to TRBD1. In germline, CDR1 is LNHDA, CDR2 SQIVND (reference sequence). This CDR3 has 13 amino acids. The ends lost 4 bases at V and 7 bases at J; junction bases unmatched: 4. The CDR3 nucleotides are TGTGCCAGTAGTACCAGGGACAGGGCTGGCTACACCTTC. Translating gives CASSTRDRAGYTF. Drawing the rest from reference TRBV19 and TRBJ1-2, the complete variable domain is DGGITQSPKYLFRKEGQNVTLSCEQNLNHDAMYWYRQDPGQGLRLIYYSQIVNDFQKGDIAEGYSVSREKKESFPLTVTSAQKNPTAFYLCASSTRDRAGYTFGSGTRLTVV.